A single sample gave rise to the 14 T cell receptor beta chains below, sequenced in a study of monozygotic twins with cystic fibrosis. Here immunoSEQ multiplex PCR was the method, and the copy in TCRdb shows in-frame clones only, minus some. The sample contains about 29,000 clones, roughly 80% of which appear only once. The sample comprised blood. These receptors all come from a girl aged 2-9 years with cystic fibrosis.

V gene TRBV20-1 combines with J gene TRBJ1-3; D not certain. The germline V gene encodes CDR1 DFQATT and CDR2 SNEGSKA (reference sequence). The CDR3 extends over 11 amino acids. The V end lost 6 bases, the J end lost 4 bases, and 7 bases lay between the germline ends. The CDR3 spells CSAVVGNTIYF. CDR3 nucleotide sequence: TGCAGTGCCGTAGTGGGAAACACCATATATTTT.

The chain joins TRBV5-4 to TRBJ2-5; D not certain. The germline V and J ends were trimmed by 2 bases and 2 bases, with 10 bases remaining between them. The CDR3 length is 14 residues. Germline V CDR1 and CDR2: SGHNT, YYREEE (reference sequence). The CDR3 bases are TGTGCCAGCAGCTTATCGCTAGAACAAGAGACCCAGTACTTC. This codes for CASSLSLEQETQYF.

This chain uses TRBV4-2 with TRBJ2-2; D may correspond to TRBD1 or TRBD2 (5 bases each). Germline lookup yields CDR1 LGHNA and CDR2 YNFKEQ. Trimming shortened V by 0 bases and J by 6 bases, and 17 bases separated the two germline ends. The CDR3 loop spans 17 amino acids. This CDR3 reads CASSQDLGERRAGELFF. In DNA, the CDR3 is TGTGCCAGCAGCCAAGATTTGGGGGAAAGGCGTGCCGGGGAGCTGTTTTTT.

The CDR3 bases are TGTGCCAGCGGACACTCACAGGCGTTCTATGGCTACACCTTC. It yields the protein CASGHSQAFYGYTF. The chain employs TRBV6-1 and TRBJ1-2; TRBD1 is a possible D gene (5 bases). Germline CDR1 and CDR2: MNHNS and SASEGT. V was cut by 8 bases and J by 4 bases, with 17 bases left in between. This CDR3 spans 14 amino acids.

This clone has more than one count but fewer than ten. This rearrangement joins TRBV5-1 to TRBJ1-3, with D possibly TRBD1 on 5 matching bases. Trimming removed 4 bases at V and 2 bases at J, with 13 bases between. The CDR3 sequence is 15 residues long. Per germline, CDR1 SGHRS and CDR2 YFSETQ. CDR3 in amino acids: CASSIGTVTGNTIYF. CDR3 DNA sequence: TGCGCCAGCAGCATAGGGACGGTTACTGGAAACACCATATATTTT. Complete variable domain (other parts from reference TRBV5-1 and TRBJ1-3): KAGVTQTPRYLIKTRGQQVTLSCSPISGHRSVSWYQQTPGQGLQFLFEYFSETQRNKGNFPGRFSGRQFSNSRSEMNVSTLELGDSALYLCASSIGTVTGNTIYFGEGSWLTVV.

The chain employs TRBV4-1 and TRBJ1-1, with 7 bases fitting TRBD1. V dropped 3 bases and J dropped 0; count of bases not matched to a gene: 4. This CDR3 region has 15 residues. Germline values: CDR1 MGHRA, CDR2 YSYEKL. The CDR3 nucleotides are TGCGCCAGCAGCCACAGACAGGGAGTGAACACTGAAGCTTTCTTT. The encoded protein is CASSHRQGVNTEAFF.

The chain employs TRBV19 and TRBJ1-2; D uncertain. This CDR3 is 13 amino acids long. Trimming shortened V by 2 bases and J by 2 bases, and 6 bases separated the two germline ends. CDR1 is LNHDA and CDR2 is SQIVND in the germline V gene (reference sequence). CDR3 in DNA: TGTGCCAGTAGTATACCCGGGAACTATGGCTACACCTTC. This gives the protein CASSIPGNYGYTF.

The chain recombines TRBV5-4 with TRBJ1-1; D might be TRBD1 (6 bases). The CDR3 totals 14 residues. Germline V gene lookup returns CDR1 SGHNT and CDR2 YYREEE (reference sequence). V lost 0 bases to trimming and J lost 4 bases, with 10 bases between them. This CDR3 is CASSLAGGGTEAFF. CDR3 in DNA: TGTGCCAGCAGCTTGGCCGGGGGCGGCACTGAAGCTTTCTTT. The full variable domain, with the rest looked up from reference TRBV5-4 and TRBJ1-1, is ETGVTQSPTHLIKTRGQQVTLRCSSQSGHNTVSWYQQALGQGPQFIFQYYREEENGRGNFPPRFSGLQFPNYSSELNVNALELDDSALYLCASSLAGGGTEAFFGQGTRLTVV.

This sequence joins TRBV28 and TRBJ1-2; no clear D. Trimming removed 5 bases from V and 5 bases from J, with 6 bases in between. CDR1 and CDR2 (germline): MDHEN, SYDVKM. CDR3 length equals 11 residues. The CDR3 protein is CASSTSYGYTF. CDR3 bases: TGTGCCAGCAGTACAAGTTATGGCTACACCTTC.

The chain links TRBV2 to TRBJ1-4, with 8 bases identical to TRBD1. V shed 6 bases and J 7 bases; nucleotides not matched to a gene: 7. This CDR3 region has 14 residues. Germline-derived CDR1 and CDR2 are SNHLY and FYNNEI. CDR3 amino acids: CASSKTGAGEKLFF. The DNA of the CDR3 is TGTGCCAGCAGCAAGACAGGGGCGGGTGAAAAACTGTTTTTT. Full variable domain (rest looked up from reference TRBV2 and TRBJ1-4): EPEVTQTPSHQVTQMGQEVILRCVPISNHLYFYWYRQILGQKVEFLVSFYNNEISEKSEIFDDQFSVERPDGSNFTLKIRSTKLEDSAMYFCASSKTGAGEKLFFGSGTQLSVL.

The chain recombines TRBV19 with TRBJ1-2; a possible D gene is TRBD1 (5 bases). This CDR3 comprises 16 residues. The germline gives CDR1 LNHDA, CDR2 SQIVND (reference sequence). V was cut by 6 bases and J by 5 bases, with 22 bases left in between. The CDR3 is CASRPSTVGGVYGYTF. The CDR3 DNA follows: TGTGCCAGTAGACCCTCGACAGTCGGAGGGGTGTATGGCTACACCTTC.

V and J are TRBV4-1 and TRBJ1-1; tentatively, D is TRBD1 (6 bases). The CDR3 totals 13 residues. CDR1 is MGHRA and CDR2 is YSYEKL in the germline V gene. The V end was cut by 4 bases, the J end by 7 bases, with 13 bases between. This CDR3 is CASSRPAGDEAFF. The CDR3 DNA reads as TGCGCCAGCAGCCGTCCGGCAGGGGATGAAGCTTTCTTT.

This clone was seen a single time. The V gene is TRBV12-5, the J gene TRBJ2-1; possibly TRBD2 for D (5 bases). The CDR3 covers 15 residues. V was pared by 1 base and J by 0 bases, with 7 bases between. CDR1 is LGHNT and CDR2 is FRNRAP in the germline V gene. The CDR3 region has the DNA TGTGCTAGTGGTTTGGGAGGGCCCTCCTACAATGAGCAGTTCTTC. It is translated as CASGLGGPSYNEQFF.

V and J are TRBV29-1 and TRBJ1-1; no reliable D call. Per the germline V gene, CDR1 is SQVTM and CDR2 is ANQGSEA. With 4 bases removed from V and 4 bases from J, the gap between germline ends came to 7 bases. The CDR3 extends over 11 amino acids. The CDR3 DNA reads TGCAGCGTTGCCCCAGTCACTGAAGCTTTCTTT. As protein: CSVAPVTEAFF.